The present TCR beta chain was sequenced within a study of control samples from healthy donors and cancer patients. Trimming left V 4 bases short and J 0 bases short, with 16 bases between. The germline V gene has CDR1 GTSNPN and CDR2 SVGIG (reference sequence). This CDR3 contains 16 residues. The table came from immunoSEQ multiplex PCR; TCRdb's copy has only in-frame clones and leaves some out. The sample gives 150,000 to 200,000 clones, 70% to 90% of which show up once; around 12% is in the top ten. This TCR was sampled from a man younger than 40 in good health. The chain has TRBV30 and TRBJ1-5, with D perhaps matching TRBD1 (5 bases). Sample: blood. The CDR3 sequence is CAWKDQGRGSNQPQHF. CDR3 DNA: TGTGCCTGGAAAGATCAGGGTCGGGGTAGCAATCAGCCCCAGCATTTT. Full variable domain (rest looked up from reference TRBV30 and TRBJ1-5): SQTIHQWPATLVQPVGSPLSLECTVEGTSNPNLYWYRQAAGRGLQLLFYSVGIGQISSEVPQNLSASRPQDRQFILSSKKLLLSDSGFYLCAWKDQGRGSNQPQHFGDGTRLSIL.